This T cell receptor (beta chain) was recorded in a study of T cells in localized non-small cell lung cancer. Between the trimmed V and J ends, which lost 4 bases and 4 bases, there was a span of 9 bases. Looked up from germline, CDR1 is SGHRS and CDR2 is YFSETQ. The CDR3 is 12 residues long. Measured with immunoSEQ multiplex PCR; TCRdb has only the in-frame clones, and not every one. This table holds approximately 35,000 clones, roughly nine tenths found once. This receptor was obtained from a man between 40 and 69 years old with stage II lung adenocarcinoma. The source was PBMCs, collected before any cancer treatment. The rearrangement uses TRBV5-1 and TRBJ2-7; D possibly corresponds to TRBD2 (6 bases). Here the CDR3 DNA reads TGCGCCAGCAGCACCGGGGGTTACGAGCAGTACTTC. It codes for CASSTGGYEQYF.